This T cell receptor (beta chain) stems from a study of blood T cell repertoires in COVID-19. On the study more broadly: The study drew acute and convalescent COVID-19 samples from the United States, Italy and Spain. Sources were T cells, B-cell-depleted T cells, or PBMCs; the material itself was cDNA or gDNA.

Original processing notes: Reference gene primer amplification in the assay estimated nucleated cell counts. The repertoire was sequenced with immunoSEQ multiplex PCR; TCRdb's copy has only in-frame clones and lacks some. Clone size and the V and J calls come from that table; the DNA yielded D and trimming. This sample has about 74,000 clones, with roughly 85% found just once. This clone showed up just once. Trimming removed 0 bases at V and 2 bases at J, with 8 bases between. The CDR3 consists of 14 residues. Per germline, CDR1 SGHRS and CDR2 YFSETQ. This clonotype was sampled from a man over 45 with acute or convalescent COVID-19. V gene TRBV5-1 combines with J gene TRBJ1-2; no clear D. Sequenced sample: peripheral blood. The CDR3 is CASSLEAVNYGYTF. CDR3 bases: TGCGCCAGCAGCTTGGAAGCCGTGAACTATGGCTACACCTTC.